These 32 T cell receptor beta chains originate from one sample sequenced in a study of radiotherapy plus CTLA-4 blockade in lung cancer listed by TCRdb under 2018. The library relied on the immunoSEQ multiplex PCR assay. The table was pulled from immuneACCESS by TCRdb, which kept in-frame rearrangements only. Such tables lose some clones; where checked, under half of the loss comes from unresolved V genes, and the rest has no known cause. The sample has some 110,000 clones on record, roughly 74% of them singletons. The ten largest clonotypes hold approximately 5.5% of the sample. Sequences were derived from peripheral blood, sampled from a patient treated with radiotherapy plus ipilimumab. The receptors were sampled from a human donor with non-small cell lung cancer who had a partial response to radiotherapy plus ipilimumab.

The V and J genes are TRBV19 and TRBJ1-1; 7 nucleotides match TRBD1. The V gene's germline CDR1 is LNHDA and CDR2 SQIVND (reference sequence). The CDR3 is made up of 15 amino acids. V dropped 0 bases and J dropped 1; count of bases not matched to a gene: 2. The CDR3 spells CASSIEGTANTEAFF. CDR3 nucleotide sequence: TGTGCCAGTAGTATAGAGGGGACAGCGAACACTGAAGCTTTCTTT.

This chain uses TRBV27 with TRBJ2-3; D not resolved. CDR1 and CDR2 (germline): MNHEY, SMNVEV (reference sequence). This CDR3 is built from 17 residues. V shed 3 bases and J shed 0 bases, with 16 bases lying between them. The DNA of the CDR3 is TGTGCCAGCAGTTTTTTCACCAAGCTACCTAGCACAGATACGCAGTATTTT. Translated, it gives CASSFFTKLPSTDTQYF.

V usage is TRBV6-6 and J usage is TRBJ2-7, with 7 bases identical to TRBD1. In germline, CDR1 is MNHNY, CDR2 SVGAGI (reference sequence). Trimming took 8 bases from V and 3 from J; bases not matched to a gene: 7. This CDR3 is 13 amino acids long. In nucleotides, the CDR3 is TGTGCCAGCGGCCTCAGACAGGGCTACGAGCAGTACGTC. The encoded protein is CASGLRQGYEQYV.

This clone was observed a handful of times. The genes are TRBV7-9 and TRBJ2-1; D is uncertain. Trimming shortened V by 5 bases and J by 6 bases, and 8 bases separated the two germline ends. CDR1 SEHNR and CDR2 FQNEAQ come from the germline V gene (reference sequence). CDR3 length: 12 amino acids. The CDR3 loop is CASSLTGNEQFF. CDR3 coding DNA: TGTGCCAGCAGCCTTACCGGCAATGAGCAGTTCTTC.

The chain links TRBV19 to TRBJ1-5; D gene unclear. The CDR3 spans 16 residues. The V end lost 4 bases, the J end lost 4 bases, and 17 bases lay between the germline ends. CDR1 is LNHDA and CDR2 is SQIVND in the germline V gene (reference sequence). The CDR3 sequence is CASSNSGRVGNQPQHF. The CDR3 DNA follows: TGTGCCAGTAGTAATTCGGGGAGGGTCGGAAATCAGCCCCAGCATTTT. The full variable domain, its missing parts supplied by reference TRBV19 and TRBJ1-5, is DGGITQSPKYLFRKEGQNVTLSCEQNLNHDAMYWYRQDPGQGLRLIYYSQIVNDFQKGDIAEGYSVSREKKESFPLTVTSAQKNPTAFYLCASSNSGRVGNQPQHFGDGTRLSIL.

Remarks on this clone: At the DNA level, this CDR3 is encoded by other sequences in the same sample as well. The chain has TRBV5-4 and TRBJ2-3, with 10 positions matching TRBD1. Germline CDR1 SGHNT, CDR2 YYREEE (reference sequence). V shed 0 bases and J 8 bases; nucleotides not matched to a gene: 9. This CDR3 region has 16 residues. This CDR3 reads CASSLGTGQGEGTQYF. Written as DNA, the CDR3 is TGTGCCAGCAGCTTGGGTACAGGACAGGGGGAAGGTACGCAGTATTTT.

The count of this clone is one. The V gene is TRBV7-2, the J gene TRBJ1-1, with D possibly being TRBD1 (6 bases). CDR1 is SGHTA, CDR2 FQGNSA, per germline. The CDR3 consists of 15 residues. Trimming cost V 1 base and J 1 base, with 10 bases left between them. CDR3 residues: CASSLVVGQNTEAFF. The DNA for the CDR3 is TGTGCCAGCAGCTTAGTAGTGGGACAGAACACTGAAGCTTTCTTT.

The chain has TRBV6-5 and TRBJ1-2, with TRBD1 identical over 7 bases. The CDR3 is 16 residues long. V lost 2 bases to trimming and J lost 6 bases; unmatched junction nucleotides: 12. The germline V gene encodes CDR1 MNHEY and CDR2 SVGAGI. The CDR3 region is CASSYRGLQGGNGYTF. The DNA of the CDR3 is TGTGCCAGCAGTTACCGCGGTCTGCAAGGGGGCAATGGCTACACCTTC.

The rearrangement joins TRBV28 to TRBJ2-1, with 12 nucleotides matching TRBD2. V lost 5 bases, J lost 9 bases, and 8 bases stayed unmatched. CDR3 length: 15 amino acids. The germline gives CDR1 MDHEN, CDR2 SYDVKM. CDR3 in amino acids: CASSPRLAGAGEQFF. In DNA, the CDR3 is TGTGCCAGCAGTCCGAGACTAGCGGGAGCCGGTGAGCAGTTCTTC.

The rearrangement uses TRBV6-1 and TRBJ1-5; D remains unclear. Trimming took 6 bases from V and 2 from J, leaving 8 bases between them. The CDR3 runs to 13 residues. Per germline, CDR1 MNHNS and CDR2 SASEGT. The CDR3: CASRVSGNQPQHF. Written as DNA, the CDR3 is TGTGCCAGCAGGGTATCGGGCAATCAGCCCCAGCATTTT.

The rearrangement uses TRBV11-2 and TRBJ2-2; TRBD1 might be the D (6 bases). The CDR3 sequence is 15 residues long. CDR1 and CDR2 (germline): SGHAT, FQNNGV. V was clipped by 5 bases and J by 6 bases, with 16 bases between them. The CDR3 protein is CASSPGQIVSGELFF. The DNA of the CDR3 is TGTGCCAGCAGCCCGGGACAAATAGTCTCCGGGGAGCTGTTTTTT.

This clone has just a few counts. The chain links TRBV7-9 to TRBJ1-3; TRBD1 is a possible D gene (5 bases). Trimming left V 5 bases short and J 2 bases short, with 10 bases between. The CDR3 extends over 14 amino acids. CDR1 and CDR2 from the germline V gene are SEHNR and FQNEAQ (reference sequence). The CDR3 here is CASSPQGAGNTIYF. CDR3 coding DNA: TGTGCCAGCAGCCCCCAAGGGGCTGGAAACACCATATATTTT.

The chain joins TRBV5-1 to TRBJ2-3; weak D call: TRBD2 (6 bases). Trimming took 1 base from V and 2 from J, leaving 11 bases between them. CDR1 and CDR2 from the germline V gene are SGHRS and YFSETQ. The CDR3 sequence is 15 residues long. The CDR3 coding sequence is TGCGCCAGCAGCTTGTTGGGGGGAAACACAGATACGCAGTATTTT. It codes for CASSLLGGNTDTQYF.

The chain recombines TRBV11-2 with TRBJ2-2; D unresolved. The V end lost 6 bases, the J end lost 3 bases, and 11 bases lay between the germline ends. CDR1 and CDR2 (germline): SGHAT, FQNNGV. The length of the CDR3 is 14 residues. This chain's CDR3 is CASSTVRHTGELFF. The CDR3, as DNA: TGTGCCAGCAGTACTGTGCGGCACACCGGGGAGCTGTTTTTT.

V usage is TRBV6-1 and J usage is TRBJ2-7, with 7 nucleotides matching TRBD1. V lost 6 bases and J lost 5; bases outside the gene matches: 7. There are 13 residues in the CDR3. The germline V gene has CDR1 MNHNS and CDR2 SASEGT. The CDR3 DNA reads as TGTGCCAGCAGCTCTGCGACAGGGCACGAGCAGTACTTC. Protein: CASSSATGHEQYF.

V gene TRBV7-9 combines with J gene TRBJ1-1; 11 bases align to TRBD1. J gave up 4 bases and V 1 base, and 2 bases lay outside the gene matches. Germline assignment: CDR1 SEHNR and CDR2 FQNEAQ (reference sequence). The CDR3 extends over 15 amino acids. CDR3 bases: TGTGCCAGCAGCTTAGGGACAGGGGGCACCACTGAAGCTTTCTTT. This translates into CASSLGTGGTTEAFF. The whole variable domain, filled in from reference TRBV7-9 and TRBJ1-1, reads DTGVSQNPRHKITKRGQNVTFRCDPISEHNRLYWYRQTLGQGPEFLTYFQNEAQLEKSRLLSDRFSAERPKGSFSTLEIQRTEQGDSAMYLCASSLGTGGTTEAFFGQGTRLTVV.

The chain couples TRBV28 to TRBJ1-2; TRBD1 might be the D (5 bases). In germline, CDR1 is MDHEN, CDR2 SYDVKM. This CDR3 is 15 amino acids long. V shed 9 bases and J shed 0 bases, with 17 bases lying between them. The CDR3 protein is CASAGSGPSNYGYTF. CDR3 DNA: TGTGCCAGTGCGGGATCGGGACCATCTAACTATGGCTACACCTTC.

This sequence joins TRBV15 and TRBJ1-6, with D possibly being TRBD1 (5 bases). The germline V gene encodes CDR1 LNHNV and CDR2 YYDKDF (reference sequence). V was shortened by 9 bases and J by 8 bases, with 8 bases between the two germline ends. This CDR3 is 11 amino acids long. The CDR3 here is CATGGDSPLHF. In nucleotides, the CDR3 is TGTGCCACGGGGGGGGATTCACCCCTCCACTTT.

This clone was counted a few times. The V gene is TRBV7-9, the J gene TRBJ2-6; 7 nucleotides align to TRBD2. Germline CDR1 and CDR2: SEHNR and FQNEAQ (reference sequence). J gave up 0 bases and V 4 bases, and 3 bases lay outside the gene matches. The CDR3 length is 16 residues. The CDR3 is CASSSRGNSGANVLTF. In nucleotides, the CDR3 is TGTGCCAGCAGCTCGCGGGGGAACTCTGGGGCCAACGTCCTGACTTTC.

CDR3 region: CASRRAGKAPPHEQFF. CDR3 bases: TGTGCCAGCAGGAGGGCTGGGAAGGCCCCCCCACATGAGCAGTTCTTC. The rearrangement links TRBV7-2 to TRBJ2-1, with a possible D match to TRBD2 (5 bases). V gave up 6 bases and J gave up 8 bases, with 23 bases separating them. Looked up from germline, CDR1 is SGHTA and CDR2 is FQGNSA. The CDR3 is 16 amino acids.

This chain connects TRBV2 to TRBJ1-4, with 9 bases fitting TRBD1. With V trimmed by 6 bases and J by 0 bases, 2 bases remained unmatched. The CDR3 extends over 15 amino acids. CDR1 is SNHLY and CDR2 is FYNNEI in the germline V gene. The CDR3 loop reads CASRRDRATNEKLFF. The CDR3 DNA sequence: TGTGCCAGCAGACGGGACAGGGCAACTAATGAAAAACTGTTTTTT.

This clone has only a few counts. The V call is TRBV18, the J call TRBJ2-3; D ambiguous. This CDR3 is built from 14 residues. Per germline, CDR1 KGHSH and CDR2 LQKENI. Trimming removed 4 bases from V and 0 bases from J, with 8 bases in between. The CDR3 is CASSLLSSTDTQYF. CDR3 nucleotide sequence: TGTGCCAGCTCACTTCTATCAAGCACAGATACGCAGTATTTT.

This rearrangement joins TRBV18 to TRBJ1-4; possibly TRBD1 for D (6 bases). The germline CDR1 and CDR2 sequences are KGHSH and LQKENI. Trimming took off 0 bases at V and 10 bases at J, with 18 bases between the two ends. CDR3 length: 16 residues. The CDR3 DNA sequence: TGTGCCAGCTCACCACCCTCTGCGGGGGGCAGGGGAAAACTGTTTTTT. The encoded protein is CASSPPSAGGRGKLFF.

The chain combines TRBV29-1 with TRBJ1-1; unclear D gene. Trimming removed 4 bases from V and 4 bases from J, with 7 bases in between. Germline V gene lookup returns CDR1 SQVTM and CDR2 ANQGSEA. The CDR3 contains 11 residues. CDR3 coding DNA: TGCAGCGTTGGAGGGTTCACTGAAGCTTTCTTT. Residues: CSVGGFTEAFF.

This chain connects TRBV5-4 to TRBJ2-5, with D possibly TRBD2 on 6 matching bases. The CDR3 spans 14 residues. V lost 4 bases to trimming and J lost 5 bases, with 15 bases between them. Per the germline V gene, CDR1 is SGHNT and CDR2 is YYREEE (reference sequence). The CDR3 loop reads CASSRWDSRETQYF. The CDR3 DNA sequence: TGTGCCAGCAGCAGATGGGACTCCCGGGAGACCCAGTACTTC.

This clone has more than one count but fewer than ten. This chain uses TRBV6-1 with TRBJ1-6, with 11 bases lining up with TRBD1. CDR3 length: 15 amino acids. With 6 bases clipped from V and 9 bases from J, the junction kept 7 bases outside the gene matches. CDR1 is MNHNS, CDR2 SASEGT, per germline. The CDR3 loop reads CASRTGQGAGSPLHF. Written as DNA, the CDR3 is TGTGCCAGCAGGACCGGACAGGGGGCAGGTTCACCCCTCCACTTT.

This sequence joins TRBV9 and TRBJ2-5; TRBD1 matches at 9 bases. Germline CDR1 and CDR2: SGDLS and YYNGEE. The CDR3 has 15 residues. Trimming cost V 4 bases and J 0 bases; bases outside gene matches: 4. CDR3: CASSTGDRDQETQYF. DNA for the CDR3: TGTGCCAGCAGCACAGGGGACAGGGACCAAGAGACCCAGTACTTC. Complete variable domain (other parts from reference TRBV9 and TRBJ2-5): DSGVTQTPKHLITATGQRVTLRCSPRSGDLSVYWYQQSLDQGLQFLIQYYNGEERAKGNILERFSAQQFPDLHSELNLSSLELGDSALYFCASSTGDRDQETQYFGPGTRLLVL.

The chain is built from TRBV7-9 and TRBJ1-5; D unresolved. V shed 2 bases and J shed 11 bases, with 10 bases lying between them. The CDR3 has 12 amino acids. Germline CDR1 and CDR2: SEHNR and FQNEAQ (reference sequence). CDR3 amino acids: CASSLSASTQHF. CDR3 coding DNA: TGTGCCAGCAGCTTATCGGCTAGTACCCAGCATTTT. Full variable domain (outside the CDR3, taken from reference TRBV7-9 and TRBJ1-5): DTGVSQNPRHKITKRGQNVTFRCDPISEHNRLYWYRQTLGQGPEFLTYFQNEAQLEKSRLLSDRFSAERPKGSFSTLEIQRTEQGDSAMYLCASSLSASTQHFGDGTRLSIL.

This clone was detected a few times. CDR3: CASSQVSQKLFF. DNA for the CDR3: TGTGCCAGCAGCCAAGTCTCTCAAAAACTGTTTTTT. V usage is TRBV14 and J usage is TRBJ1-4; no definite D call. Germline CDR1 is SGHDN and CDR2 is FVKESK. The CDR3 runs to 12 residues. V lost 1 base to trimming and J lost 9 bases, with 6 bases between them.

This chain uses TRBV5-1 with TRBJ1-3; the D gene is possibly TRBD1 (6 bases). The ends were cut back, 3 bases at V and 0 bases at J, with 19 bases in the middle. CDR3 length equals 18 residues. Germline V gives CDR1 SGHRS, CDR2 YFSETQ. CDR3: CASSYTPGVGFSGNTIYF. The DNA for the CDR3 is TGCGCCAGCAGCTACACCCCAGGGGTGGGTTTCTCTGGAAACACCATATATTTT.

CDR3 sequence: CASGTSGRTTQDTQYF. The CDR3 bases are TGTGCCAGCGGGACTAGCGGGAGGACCACGCAAGATACGCAGTATTTT. The V and J genes are TRBV7-2 and TRBJ2-3; 15 bases map to TRBD2. This CDR3 region has 16 residues. The germline CDR1 and CDR2 sequences are SGHTA and FQGNSA. The V and J ends lost 8 bases and 5 bases, in that order; junction bases with no gene match: 8.

The chain couples TRBV6-5 to TRBJ2-7; 7 bases align to TRBD1. Per the germline V gene, CDR1 is MNHEY and CDR2 is SVGAGI. V shed 0 bases, J shed 3 bases, and the junction held 2 bases outside the gene matches. The CDR3 runs to 14 residues. CDR3 nucleotide sequence: TGTGCCAGCAGTTACTCTCGGGACAGCTACGAGCAGTACTTC. Translated: CASSYSRDSYEQYF.